The 6 T cell receptor beta chains listed next were all sequenced from one sample in a study of cytomegalovirus exposure and HLA in healthy donors. The PCR had 60 Vbeta and 13 Jbeta primers. The repertoire was sequenced with immunoSEQ multiplex PCR; TCRdb's copy has only in-frame clones and lacks some. The sample consists of about 77,000 clones, roughly 74% of them appearing once. Specimen: PBMCs. The receptors shown here come from a man between 35 and 55 years old in good health and CMV-seronegative.

The chain carries TRBV6-5 and TRBJ1-1; the D gene is possibly TRBD1 (6 bases). The V gene lost 5 bases and the J gene lost 0 bases, with 10 bases spanning the gap. The CDR3 extends over 14 amino acids. CDR1 MNHEY and CDR2 SVGAGI come from the germline V gene. The CDR3 DNA is TGTGCCAGCAGTGCCGGGACACTGAACACTGAAGCTTTCTTT. This gives the protein CASSAGTLNTEAFF.

The chain is built from TRBV6-1 and TRBJ2-7; 7 bases map to TRBD1. The CDR3 runs 16 residues. Germline V CDR1 and CDR2: MNHNS, SASEGT. V dropped 3 bases and J dropped 0; count of bases not matched to a gene: 8. The CDR3 sequence: CASSDPGQLLSYEQYF. CDR3 DNA sequence: TGTGCCAGCAGTGACCCGGGACAGCTACTCTCCTACGAGCAGTACTTC.

In its sample, this clone was seen a few times. The chain uses TRBV29-1 and TRBJ1-4, with D uncertain. Germline CDR1 reads SQVTM; CDR2 reads ANQGSEA. Trimming left V 1 base short and J 0 bases short, with 6 bases between. The CDR3 covers 14 residues. CDR3 amino acids: CSVEGLSTNEKLFF. DNA of the CDR3: TGCAGCGTTGAAGGGCTCTCAACTAATGAAAAACTGTTTTTT.

The chain combines TRBV18 with TRBJ1-1; D is unresolved. The CDR3 totals 15 residues. V was cut by 6 bases and J by 2 bases, with 16 bases left in between. Germline V gene sequence: CDR1 KGHSH, CDR2 LQKENI. The CDR3 DNA sequence: TGTGCCAGCTCCCCTGACTATAGACAAAACACTGAAGCTTTCTTT. Its protein product is CASSPDYRQNTEAFF.

The chain couples TRBV5-4 to TRBJ1-6; TRBD1 matches 7 bases. This CDR3 spans 18 amino acids. In germline, CDR1 is SGHNT, CDR2 YYREEE (reference sequence). The V gene end was trimmed by 2 bases and the J gene end by 7 bases; junction bases not matched to a gene: 15. CDR3 in amino acids: CASSFRTGRVRSNSPLHF. CDR3 DNA sequence: TGTGCCAGCAGCTTTAGGACAGGAAGGGTTCGGTCGAATTCACCCCTCCACTTT.

This clone has a handful of counts. The V gene is TRBV27, the J gene TRBJ1-3; D is undetermined. V was shortened by 4 bases and J by 2 bases, with 6 bases between the two germline ends. This CDR3 spans 13 amino acids. Germline assignment: CDR1 MNHEY and CDR2 SMNVEV (reference sequence). DNA for the CDR3: TGTGCCAGCAGTTCGGGGACTGGAAACACCATATATTTT. As protein: CASSSGTGNTIYF.